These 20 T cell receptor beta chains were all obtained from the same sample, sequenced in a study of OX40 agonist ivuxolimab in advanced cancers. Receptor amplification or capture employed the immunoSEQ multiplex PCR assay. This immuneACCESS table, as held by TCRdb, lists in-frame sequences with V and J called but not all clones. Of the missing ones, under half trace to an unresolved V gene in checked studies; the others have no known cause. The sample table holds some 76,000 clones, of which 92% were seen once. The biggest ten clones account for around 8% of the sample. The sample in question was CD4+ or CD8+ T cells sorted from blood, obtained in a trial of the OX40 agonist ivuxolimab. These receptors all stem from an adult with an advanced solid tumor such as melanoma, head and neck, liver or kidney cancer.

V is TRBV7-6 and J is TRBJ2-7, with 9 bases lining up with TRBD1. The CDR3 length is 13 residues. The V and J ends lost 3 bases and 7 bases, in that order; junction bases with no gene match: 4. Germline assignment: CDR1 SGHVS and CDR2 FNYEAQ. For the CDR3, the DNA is TGTGCCAGCAGCTTCAACAGGGGGCGGGAGCAGTACTTC. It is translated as CASSFNRGREQYF. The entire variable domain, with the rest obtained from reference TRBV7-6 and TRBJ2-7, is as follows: GAGVSQSPRYKVTKRGQDVALRCDPISGHVSLYWYRQALGQGPEFLTYFNYEAQQDKSGLPNDRFSAERPEGSISTLTIQRTEQRDSAMYRCASSFNRGREQYFGPGTRLTVT.

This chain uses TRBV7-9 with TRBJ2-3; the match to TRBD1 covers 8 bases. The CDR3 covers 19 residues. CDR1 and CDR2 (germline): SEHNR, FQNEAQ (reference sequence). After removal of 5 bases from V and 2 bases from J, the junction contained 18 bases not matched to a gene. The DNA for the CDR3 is TGTGCCAGCAGCGCGACACCCGGGACAGGTGGACCAACCACAGATACGCAGTATTTT. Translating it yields CASSATPGTGGPTTDTQYF. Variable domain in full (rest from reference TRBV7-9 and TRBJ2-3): DTGVSQNPRHKITKRGQNVTFRCDPISEHNRLYWYRQTLGQGPEFLTYFQNEAQLEKSRLLSDRFSAERPKGSFSTLEIQRTEQGDSAMYLCASSATPGTGGPTTDTQYFGPGTRLTVL.

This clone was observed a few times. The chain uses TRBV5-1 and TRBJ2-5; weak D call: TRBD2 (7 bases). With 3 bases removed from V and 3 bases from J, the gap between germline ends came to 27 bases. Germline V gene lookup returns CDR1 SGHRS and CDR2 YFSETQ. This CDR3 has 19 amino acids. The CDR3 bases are TGCGCCAGCAGCTGGGCCCCACCCGGCGGGGGCCTCAAAAAAGAGACCCAGTACTTC. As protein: CASSWAPPGGGLKKETQYF.

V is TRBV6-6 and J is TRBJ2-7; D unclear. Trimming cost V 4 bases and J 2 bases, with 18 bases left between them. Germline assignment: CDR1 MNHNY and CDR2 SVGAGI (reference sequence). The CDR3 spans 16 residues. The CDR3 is CASSWTPAGATYEQYF. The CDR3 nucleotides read TGTGCCAGCAGTTGGACCCCGGCAGGTGCTACCTACGAGCAGTACTTC.

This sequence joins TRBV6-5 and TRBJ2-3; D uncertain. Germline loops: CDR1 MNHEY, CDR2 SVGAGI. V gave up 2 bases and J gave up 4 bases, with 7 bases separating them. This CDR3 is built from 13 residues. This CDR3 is CASSYASPDTQYF. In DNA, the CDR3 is TGTGCCAGCAGTTACGCCTCCCCAGATACGCAGTATTTT.

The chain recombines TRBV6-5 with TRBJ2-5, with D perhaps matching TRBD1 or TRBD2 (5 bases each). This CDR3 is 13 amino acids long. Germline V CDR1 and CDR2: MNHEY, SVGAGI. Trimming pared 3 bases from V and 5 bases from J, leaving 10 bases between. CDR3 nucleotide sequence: TGTGCCAGCAGTTATGGGGGTAGTGAGACCCAGTACTTC. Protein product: CASSYGGSETQYF.

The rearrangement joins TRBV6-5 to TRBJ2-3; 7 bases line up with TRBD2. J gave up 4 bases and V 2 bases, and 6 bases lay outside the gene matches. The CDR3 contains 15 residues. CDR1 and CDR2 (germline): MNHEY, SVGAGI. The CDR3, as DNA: TGTGCCAGCAGTTACGGTGGGGGGGGAGCAGATACGCAGTATTTT. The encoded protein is CASSYGGGGADTQYF.

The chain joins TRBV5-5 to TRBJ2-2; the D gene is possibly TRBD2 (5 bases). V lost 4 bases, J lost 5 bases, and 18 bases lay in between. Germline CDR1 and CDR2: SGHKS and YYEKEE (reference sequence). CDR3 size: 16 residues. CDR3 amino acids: CASSPRISSLTGELFF. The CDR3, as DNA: TGTGCCAGCAGCCCTAGGATTTCTAGCCTAACCGGGGAGCTGTTTTTT.

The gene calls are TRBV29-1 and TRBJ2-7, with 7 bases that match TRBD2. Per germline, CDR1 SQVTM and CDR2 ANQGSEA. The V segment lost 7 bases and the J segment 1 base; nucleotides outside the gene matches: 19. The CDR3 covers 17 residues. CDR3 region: CSAGGTRALRVSYEQYF. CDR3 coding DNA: TGCAGCGCCGGGGGGACCCGGGCTCTTAGGGTTTCCTACGAGCAGTACTTC.

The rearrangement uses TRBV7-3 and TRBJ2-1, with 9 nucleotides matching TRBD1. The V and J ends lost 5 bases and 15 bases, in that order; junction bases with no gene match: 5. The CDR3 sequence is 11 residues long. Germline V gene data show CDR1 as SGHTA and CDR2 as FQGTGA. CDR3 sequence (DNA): TGTGCCAGCAGCGAAGGGACAGGGTTGTTCTTC. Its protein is CASSEGTGLFF.

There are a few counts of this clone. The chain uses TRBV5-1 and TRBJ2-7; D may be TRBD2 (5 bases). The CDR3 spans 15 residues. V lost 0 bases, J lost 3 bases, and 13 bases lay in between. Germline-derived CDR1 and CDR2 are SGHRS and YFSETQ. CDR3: CASSLALGLIYEQYF. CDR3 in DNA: TGCGCCAGCAGCTTGGCCCTAGGACTTATCTACGAGCAGTACTTC.

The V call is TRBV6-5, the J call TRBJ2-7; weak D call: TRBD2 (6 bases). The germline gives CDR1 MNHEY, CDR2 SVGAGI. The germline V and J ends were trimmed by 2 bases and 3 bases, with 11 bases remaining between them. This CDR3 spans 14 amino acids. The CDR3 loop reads CASSYGGTNYEQYF. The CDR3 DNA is TGTGCCAGCAGTTACGGCGGGACGAACTACGAGCAGTACTTC.

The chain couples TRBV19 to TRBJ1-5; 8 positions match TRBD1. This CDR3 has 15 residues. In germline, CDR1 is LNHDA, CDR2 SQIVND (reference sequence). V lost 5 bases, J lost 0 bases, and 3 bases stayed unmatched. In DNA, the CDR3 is TGTGCCAGTAGTGAGCAGGGGGCTAGCAATCAGCCCCAGCATTTT. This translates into CASSEQGASNQPQHF.

CDR3 DNA: TGTGCCAGCAGTTACACCGGACTAGGGCCCGAGCAGTACTTC. It encodes CASSYTGLGPEQYF. This sequence joins TRBV6-5 and TRBJ2-7; 7 positions agree with TRBD2. This CDR3 has 14 amino acids. V gave up 2 bases and J gave up 6 bases; unmatched junction bases: 7. Germline loops: CDR1 MNHEY, CDR2 SVGAGI.

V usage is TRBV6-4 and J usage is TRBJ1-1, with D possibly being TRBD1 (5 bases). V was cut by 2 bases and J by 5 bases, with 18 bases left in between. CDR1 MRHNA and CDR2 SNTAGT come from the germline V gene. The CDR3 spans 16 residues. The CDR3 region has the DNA TGTGCCAGCAGTGACGCCCCGGGGGGTGGGATTACTGAAGCTTTCTTT. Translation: CASSDAPGGGITEAFF.

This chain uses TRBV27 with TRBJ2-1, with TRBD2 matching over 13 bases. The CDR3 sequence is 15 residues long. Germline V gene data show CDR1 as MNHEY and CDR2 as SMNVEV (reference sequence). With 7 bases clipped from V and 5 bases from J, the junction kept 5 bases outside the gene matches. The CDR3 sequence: CASTPGTSGNNEQFF. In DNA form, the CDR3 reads TGTGCCAGCACACCCGGGACTAGCGGGAACAATGAGCAGTTCTTC.

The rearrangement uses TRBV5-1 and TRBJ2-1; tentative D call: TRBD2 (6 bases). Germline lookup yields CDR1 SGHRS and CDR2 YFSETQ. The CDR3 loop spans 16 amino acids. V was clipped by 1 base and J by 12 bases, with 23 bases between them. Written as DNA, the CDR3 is TGCGCCAGCAGCTTGTCCGGGGGAGCCCATACAATAGGGCAGTTCTTC. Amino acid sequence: CASSLSGGAHTIGQFF.

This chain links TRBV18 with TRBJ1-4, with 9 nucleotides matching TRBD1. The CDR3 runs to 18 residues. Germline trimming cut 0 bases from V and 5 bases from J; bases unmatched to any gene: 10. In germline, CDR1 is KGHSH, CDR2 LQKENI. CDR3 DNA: TGTGCCAGCTCACCACCCGCCGGGACAGGGAGTACGAATGAAAAACTGTTTTTT. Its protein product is CASSPPAGTGSTNEKLFF.

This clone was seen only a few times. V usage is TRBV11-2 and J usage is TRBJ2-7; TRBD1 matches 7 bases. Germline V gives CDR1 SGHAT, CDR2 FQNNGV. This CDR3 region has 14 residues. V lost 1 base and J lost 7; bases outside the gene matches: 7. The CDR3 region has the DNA TGTGCCAGCAGCTTAGTTCAGGGGGTGTATGAGCAGTACTTC. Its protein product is CASSLVQGVYEQYF. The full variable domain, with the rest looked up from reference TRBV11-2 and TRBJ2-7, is EAGVAQSPRYKIIEKRQSVAFWCNPISGHATLYWYQQILGQGPKLLIQFQNNGVVDDSQLPKDRFSAERLKGVDSTLKIQPAKLEDSAVYLCASSLVQGVYEQYFGPGTRLTVT.

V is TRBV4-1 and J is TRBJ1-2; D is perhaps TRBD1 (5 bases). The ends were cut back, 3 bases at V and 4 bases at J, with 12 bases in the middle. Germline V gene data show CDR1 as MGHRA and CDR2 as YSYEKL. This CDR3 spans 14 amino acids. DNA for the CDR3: TGCGCCAGCAGCCAGTCGGGGGAACTCTATGGCTACACCTTC. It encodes CASSQSGELYGYTF.